This entry lists 26 T cell receptor beta chains sequenced from one sample in a study of blood T cell repertoires in COVID-19. Profiling relied on immunoSEQ multiplex PCR, and the TCRdb table lists in-frame clones only, not all of them. The profile shows approximately 230,000 clones, approximately 82% of them singletons. The sequenced sample was PBMCs or T cells enriched from blood (not recorded which). Receptor source: a man between 40 and 49 years old who had recovered from COVID-19.

The chain couples TRBV5-1 to TRBJ2-1, with TRBD1 identical over 10 bases. The CDR3 runs to 15 residues. With V trimmed by 4 bases and J by 4 bases, 5 bases remained unmatched. Germline lookup yields CDR1 SGHRS and CDR2 YFSETQ. CDR3 region: CASSGRTGGYNEQFF. The DNA of the CDR3 is TGCGCCAGCAGCGGCCGGACAGGGGGTTACAATGAGCAGTTCTTC.

The chain couples TRBV7-9 to TRBJ1-5; 9 positions agree with TRBD1. Trimming removed 5 bases from V and 2 bases from J; junction bases left unmatched: 7. CDR3 length: 16 residues. CDR1 and CDR2 (germline): SEHNR, FQNEAQ (reference sequence). The CDR3 sequence is CASSKQGARGNQPQHF. CDR3 bases: TGTGCCAGCAGCAAACAGGGGGCAAGGGGCAATCAGCCCCAGCATTTT. Full variable domain (remainder filled in from reference TRBV7-9 and TRBJ1-5): DTGVSQNPRHKITKRGQNVTFRCDPISEHNRLYWYRQTLGQGPEFLTYFQNEAQLEKSRLLSDRFSAERPKGSFSTLEIQRTEQGDSAMYLCASSKQGARGNQPQHFGDGTRLSIL.

Concerning this clone: A read error may produce the germline difference seen at one junction end. V and J are TRBV29-1 and TRBJ1-1, with unresolved D. The germline gives CDR1 SQVTM, CDR2 ANQGSEA. This CDR3 region has 11 residues. DNA for the CDR3: TGCAGCGTTCAAGAGAGAGCTGAAGCTTTCTTT. This codes for CSVQERAEAFF.

The chain has TRBV2 and TRBJ1-2, with D possibly matching TRBD1 (6 bases). The V and J ends lost 1 base and 8 bases respectively, with 17 bases between them. From germline, CDR1 is SNHLY and CDR2 FYNNEI. This CDR3 region has 15 residues. CDR3 nucleotide sequence: TGTGCCAGCAGTGAAGTAGGCAGGGGCCAAGAGGGCTACACCTTC. Its protein is CASSEVGRGQEGYTF.

The rearrangement joins TRBV5-4 to TRBJ2-2; 7 positions agree with TRBD1. CDR1 is SGHNT, CDR2 YYREEE, per germline (reference sequence). This CDR3 is 15 amino acids long. V shed 4 bases, J shed 0 bases, and the junction held 3 bases outside the gene matches. CDR3 coding DNA: TGTGCCAGCAGCATACAGGGGCCGAACACCGGGGAGCTGTTTTTT. Protein product: CASSIQGPNTGELFF.

The V call is TRBV14, the J call TRBJ2-5; 8 bases map to TRBD1. Germline loops: CDR1 SGHDN, CDR2 FVKESK. This CDR3 comprises 15 residues. The junction had 12 bases not matched to a gene; V was cut back by 5 bases and J by 7 bases. The CDR3 loop reads CASSSPAGTGVTQYF. The CDR3 DNA sequence: TGTGCCAGCAGCTCCCCGGCAGGGACAGGTGTGACCCAGTACTTC.

The V gene is TRBV7-9, the J gene TRBJ1-5; D gene uncertain. Trimming stripped 0 bases from V and 10 bases from J, with 16 bases between. This CDR3 has 15 amino acids. Germline CDR1 is SEHNR and CDR2 is FQNEAQ (reference sequence). The chain's CDR3 is CASSLALPGPGPQHF. DNA for the CDR3: TGTGCCAGCAGCTTAGCGCTGCCCGGTCCGGGACCCCAGCATTTT. Based on the CDR3 plus reference TRBV7-9 and TRBJ1-5, the full variable domain is DTGVSQNPRHKITKRGQNVTFRCDPISEHNRLYWYRQTLGQGPEFLTYFQNEAQLEKSRLLSDRFSAERPKGSFSTLEIQRTEQGDSAMYLCASSLALPGPGPQHFGDGTRLSIL.

This clone has more than one count but fewer than ten. This chain links TRBV19 with TRBJ1-1; TRBD1 matches at 7 bases. Germline V gives CDR1 LNHDA, CDR2 SQIVND (reference sequence). The CDR3 runs to 13 residues. J gave up 0 bases and V 6 bases, and 1 base lay outside the gene matches. The CDR3 reads CASRTGLNTEAFF. In DNA, the CDR3 is TGTGCCAGTAGGACAGGGTTGAACACTGAAGCTTTCTTT.

Here the CDR3 DNA reads TGTGCCAGCAGCCAAGTGGGACAGGGGGGCGTTGAAGCTTTCTTT. Translated: CASSQVGQGGVEAFF. The chain links TRBV4-2 to TRBJ1-1; TRBD1 agrees at 11 bases. J was trimmed by 7 bases and V by 1 base; bases with no gene match: 5. The CDR3 runs to 15 residues. The germline CDR1 and CDR2 sequences are LGHNA and YNFKEQ.

The gene calls are TRBV7-9 and TRBJ1-1; the match to TRBD1 covers 8 bases. The CDR3 extends over 16 amino acids. V dropped 2 bases and J dropped 0; count of bases not matched to a gene: 5. Germline V gene lookup returns CDR1 SEHNR and CDR2 FQNEAQ (reference sequence). The CDR3 DNA follows: TGTGCCAGCAGCTTAACAGGGGGGCGCATGAACACTGAAGCTTTCTTT. Its translation: CASSLTGGRMNTEAFF.

The V gene is TRBV24-1, the J gene TRBJ2-2; TRBD2 matches at 8 bases. Germline V CDR1 and CDR2: KGHDR, SFDVKD. V trimming: 10 bases; J trimming: 7 bases; junction bases outside the gene matches: 7. This CDR3 is built from 13 residues. CDR3 DNA sequence: TGTGCCACAAACCCGGGAGGGCACGGGGAGCTGTTTTTT. It encodes CATNPGGHGELFF.

The rearrangement joins TRBV10-1 to TRBJ2-1; 8 bases line up with TRBD1. The germline CDR1 and CDR2 sequences are WNHNN and SYGVQD (reference sequence). The CDR3 is made up of 14 amino acids. The trim removed 4 bases at V and 6 bases at J, leaving 5 bases unmatched. Written as DNA, the CDR3 is TGCGCCAGCAGTGTTCGACAGGGGATCAATGAGCAGTTCTTC. Residues: CASSVRQGINEQFF.

The rearrangement uses TRBV27 and TRBJ1-4, with D perhaps matching TRBD1 (6 bases). Trimming stripped 5 bases from V and 5 bases from J, with 12 bases between. The length of the CDR3 is 14 residues. Germline V gene lookup returns CDR1 MNHEY and CDR2 SMNVEV (reference sequence). Here the CDR3 DNA reads TGTGCCAGCAGTAGAGGGCAGGGGAATGAAAAACTGTTTTTT. It yields the protein CASSRGQGNEKLFF.

The genes are TRBV7-3 and TRBJ2-5; 7 bases are a match to TRBD2. With V trimmed by 5 bases and J by 5 bases, 5 bases remained unmatched. Germline CDR1 and CDR2: SGHTA and FQGTGA. The CDR3 is 13 amino acids. The CDR3 loop is CASSPSGGETQYF. As DNA, the CDR3 is TGTGCCAGCAGCCCTAGCGGCGGGGAGACCCAGTACTTC.

The chain joins TRBV3-1 (or the pseudogene TRBV3-2) to TRBJ2-7; D gene unclear. CDR3 length: 12 amino acids. Germline V gene data show CDR1 as LGHDT and CDR2 as YNNKEL (reference sequence). The V and J ends lost 1 base and 6 bases respectively, with 7 bases between them. CDR3 nucleotides: TGTGCCAGCAGCCAAGTCCCGGGCGAGCAGTACTTC. Its protein is CASSQVPGEQYF.

The gene calls are TRBV5-4 and TRBJ2-5; TRBD2 might be the D (6 bases). Per germline, CDR1 SGHNT and CDR2 YYREEE (reference sequence). Trimming pared 4 bases from V and 5 bases from J, leaving 15 bases between. The CDR3 sequence is 14 residues long. CDR3 amino acids: CASSPEGSTETQYF. CDR3 bases: TGTGCCAGCAGCCCGGAGGGGTCGACGGAGACCCAGTACTTC.

V and J are TRBV7-9 and TRBJ1-2; the D gene is possibly TRBD1 (5 bases). This CDR3 is built from 17 residues. Germline loops: CDR1 SEHNR, CDR2 FQNEAQ (reference sequence). The V gene lost 1 base and the J gene lost 4 bases, with 19 bases spanning the gap. CDR3 in DNA: TGTGCCAGCAGCTTAGAGGTCAAGGGGCCCCCTAGCTATGGCTACACCTTC. This codes for CASSLEVKGPPSYGYTF.

Only a few counts were recorded for this clone. V and J are TRBV11-3 and TRBJ2-1; TRBD2 matches 9 bases. This CDR3 has 14 residues. Trimming took 4 bases from V and 5 from J; bases not matched to a gene: 3. Germline values: CDR1 SGHNT, CDR2 YENEEA. This CDR3 reads CASSSGLANNEQFF. DNA for the CDR3: TGTGCCAGCAGCTCGGGACTAGCAAACAATGAGCAGTTCTTC.

The rearrangement links TRBV7-2 to TRBJ1-6, with TRBD1 identical over 7 bases. The V segment lost 6 bases and the J segment 9 bases; nucleotides outside the gene matches: 8. CDR3 length: 14 amino acids. Germline V gives CDR1 SGHTA, CDR2 FQGNSA. The CDR3 bases are TGTGCCAGCAGTCTACAGGGGACTGGTTCACCCCTCCACTTT. It is translated as CASSLQGTGSPLHF.

There are a few counts of this clone. This chain uses TRBV7-2 with TRBJ1-5, with D unclear. The CDR3 has 14 amino acids. Germline loops: CDR1 SGHTA, CDR2 FQGNSA. V dropped 6 bases and J dropped 0 bases, with 9 bases sitting between them. CDR3 bases: TGTGCCAGCAGTTTACTTAATAGCAATCAGCCCCAGCATTTT. This sequence encodes CASSLLNSNQPQHF.

The V call is TRBV7-2, the J call TRBJ2-2, with D tentatively TRBD1 (5 bases). Germline values: CDR1 SGHTA, CDR2 FQGNSA. The germline V and J ends were trimmed by 1 base and 2 bases, with 5 bases remaining between them. The CDR3 sequence is 14 residues long. The CDR3 sequence: CASSLGGNTGELFF. CDR3 coding DNA: TGTGCCAGCAGCTTAGGGGGCAACACCGGGGAGCTGTTTTTT.

The chain is built from TRBV6-5 and TRBJ1-2, with D maybe TRBD1 (5 bases). Trimming stripped 2 bases from V and 6 bases from J, with 13 bases between. The CDR3 has 14 amino acids. Germline values: CDR1 MNHEY, CDR2 SVGAGI. The CDR3 loop reads CASSYLTEGNGYTF. The CDR3 region has the DNA TGTGCCAGCAGTTACCTGACAGAAGGAAATGGCTACACCTTC.

This chain uses TRBV6-1 with TRBJ1-1; 7 bases are a match to TRBD1. Germline CDR1 reads MNHNS; CDR2 reads SASEGT. V was clipped by 2 bases and J by 2 bases; unmatched bases: 14. This CDR3 has 18 residues. This CDR3 is CASSELRGTVEINTEAFF. CDR3 bases: TGTGCCAGCAGTGAATTAAGAGGGACAGTTGAAATCAACACTGAAGCTTTCTTT.

This chain connects TRBV4-2 to TRBJ2-6, with a tentative D call TRBD1 (5 bases). Trimming left V 1 base short and J 0 bases short, with 16 bases between. From germline, CDR1 is LGHNA and CDR2 YNFKEQ. The CDR3 extends over 19 amino acids. The CDR3 bases are TGTGCCAGCAGCCAAGGTAGACAGTTTCAGAGCTCTGGGGCCAACGTCCTGACTTTC. It translates to CASSQGRQFQSSGANVLTF.

CDR3 DNA: TGCAGCGTTCGGGTTTCTAATGAAAAACTGTTTTTT. As protein: CSVRVSNEKLFF. The chain couples TRBV29-1 to TRBJ1-4; no firm D call. Between the trimmed V and J ends, which lost 5 bases and 3 bases, there was a span of 7 bases. The CDR3 consists of 12 residues. The V gene's germline CDR1 is SQVTM and CDR2 ANQGSEA. Based on the CDR3 plus reference TRBV29-1 and TRBJ1-4, the full variable domain is SAVISQKPSRDICQRGTSLTIQCQVDSQVTMMFWYRQQPGQSLTLIATANQGSEATYESGFVIDKFPISRPNLTFSTLTVSNMSPEDSSIYLCSVRVSNEKLFFGSGTQLSVL.

V gene TRBV7-9 combines with J gene TRBJ1-4; D perhaps matches TRBD1 (6 bases). With 1 base removed from V and 8 bases from J, the gap between germline ends came to 11 bases. The CDR3 length is 14 residues. Germline CDR1 SEHNR, CDR2 FQNEAQ (reference sequence). The DNA for the CDR3 is TGTGCCAGCAGCTTAGTAACAGGGAGAGAAAAACTGTTTTTT. Translation gives CASSLVTGREKLFF.